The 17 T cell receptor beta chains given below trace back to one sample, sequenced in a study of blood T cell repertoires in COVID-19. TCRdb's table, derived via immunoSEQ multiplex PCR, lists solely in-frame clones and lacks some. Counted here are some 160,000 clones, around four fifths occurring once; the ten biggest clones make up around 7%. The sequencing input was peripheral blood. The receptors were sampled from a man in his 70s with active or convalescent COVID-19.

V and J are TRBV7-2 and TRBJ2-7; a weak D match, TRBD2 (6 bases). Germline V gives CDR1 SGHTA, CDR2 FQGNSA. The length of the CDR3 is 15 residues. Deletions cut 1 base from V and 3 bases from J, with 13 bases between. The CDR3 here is CASSLVLGSIYEQYF. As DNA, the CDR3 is TGTGCCAGCAGCTTAGTGCTCGGGAGTATCTACGAGCAGTACTTC.

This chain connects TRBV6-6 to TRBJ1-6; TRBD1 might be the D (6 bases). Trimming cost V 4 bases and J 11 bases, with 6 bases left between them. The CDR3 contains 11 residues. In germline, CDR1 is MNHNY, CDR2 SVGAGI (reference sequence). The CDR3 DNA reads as TGTGCCAGCAGTTCAGGGGCACCCCTCCACTTT. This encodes CASSSGAPLHF.

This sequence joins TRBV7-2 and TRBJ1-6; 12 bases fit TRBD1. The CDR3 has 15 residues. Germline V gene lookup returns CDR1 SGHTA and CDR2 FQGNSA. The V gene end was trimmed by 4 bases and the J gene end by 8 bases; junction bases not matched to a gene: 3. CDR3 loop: CASSSGTGGYSPLHF. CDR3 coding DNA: TGTGCCAGCAGCTCCGGGACAGGGGGCTATTCACCCCTCCACTTT.

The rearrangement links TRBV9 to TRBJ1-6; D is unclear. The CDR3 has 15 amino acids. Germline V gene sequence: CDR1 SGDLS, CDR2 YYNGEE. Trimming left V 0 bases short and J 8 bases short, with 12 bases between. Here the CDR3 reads CASSVEPGEYSPLHF. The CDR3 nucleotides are TGTGCCAGCAGCGTAGAGCCAGGTGAATATTCACCCCTCCACTTT.

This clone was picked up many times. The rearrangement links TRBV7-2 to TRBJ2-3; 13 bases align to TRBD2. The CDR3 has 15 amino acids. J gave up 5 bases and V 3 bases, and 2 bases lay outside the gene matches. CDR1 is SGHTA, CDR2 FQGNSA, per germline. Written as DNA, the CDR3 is TGTGCCAGCAGCTTTGGACTAGCGGGAGTAGATACGCAGTATTTT. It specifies CASSFGLAGVDTQYF.

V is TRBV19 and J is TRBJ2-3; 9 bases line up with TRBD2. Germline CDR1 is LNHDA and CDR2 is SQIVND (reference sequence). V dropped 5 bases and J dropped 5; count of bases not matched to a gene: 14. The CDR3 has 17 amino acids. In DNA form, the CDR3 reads TGTGCCAGTAGTGAACTGGCGGGAGGGGGTGGGGGAGATACGCAGTATTTT. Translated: CASSELAGGGGGDTQYF.

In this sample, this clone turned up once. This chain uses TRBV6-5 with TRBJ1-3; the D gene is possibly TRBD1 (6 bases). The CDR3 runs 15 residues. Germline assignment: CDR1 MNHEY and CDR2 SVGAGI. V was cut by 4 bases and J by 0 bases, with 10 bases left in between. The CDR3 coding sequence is TGTGCCAGCAGTTTGGACAGTTACTCTGGAAACACCATATATTTT. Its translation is CASSLDSYSGNTIYF.

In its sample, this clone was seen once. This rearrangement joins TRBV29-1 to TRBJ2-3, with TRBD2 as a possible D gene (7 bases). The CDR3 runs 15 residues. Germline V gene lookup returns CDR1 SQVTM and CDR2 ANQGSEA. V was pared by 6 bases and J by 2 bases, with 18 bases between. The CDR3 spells CSVLGGLGVTDTQYF. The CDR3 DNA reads TGCAGCGTACTCGGGGGGCTCGGGGTCACAGATACGCAGTATTTT.

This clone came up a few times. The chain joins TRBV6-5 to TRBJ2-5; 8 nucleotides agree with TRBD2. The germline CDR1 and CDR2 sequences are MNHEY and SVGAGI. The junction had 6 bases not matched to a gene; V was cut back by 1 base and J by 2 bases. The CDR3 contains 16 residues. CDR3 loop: CASSYFTSGPQETQYF. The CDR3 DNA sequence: TGTGCCAGCAGTTACTTTACTAGCGGTCCTCAAGAGACCCAGTACTTC.

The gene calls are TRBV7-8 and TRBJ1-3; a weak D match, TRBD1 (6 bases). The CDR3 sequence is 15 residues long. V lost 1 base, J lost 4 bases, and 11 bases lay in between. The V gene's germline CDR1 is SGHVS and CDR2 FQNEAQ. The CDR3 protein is CASSLGGGAGNTIYF. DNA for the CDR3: TGTGCCAGCAGCTTAGGTGGGGGCGCCGGAAACACCATATATTTT.

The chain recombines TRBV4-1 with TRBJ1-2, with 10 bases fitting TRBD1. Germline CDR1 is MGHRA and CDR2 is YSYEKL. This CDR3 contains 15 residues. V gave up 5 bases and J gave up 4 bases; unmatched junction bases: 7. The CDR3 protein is CASSSGTGDLYGYTF. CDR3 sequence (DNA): TGCGCCAGCAGCTCCGGGACAGGGGACCTCTATGGCTACACCTTC.

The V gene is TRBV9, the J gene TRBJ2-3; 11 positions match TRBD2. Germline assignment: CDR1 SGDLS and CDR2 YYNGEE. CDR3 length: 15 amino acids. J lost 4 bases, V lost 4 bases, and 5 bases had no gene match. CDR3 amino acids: CASSPASGRSDTQYF. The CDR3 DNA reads TGTGCCAGCAGCCCAGCTAGCGGGAGGTCAGATACGCAGTATTTT.

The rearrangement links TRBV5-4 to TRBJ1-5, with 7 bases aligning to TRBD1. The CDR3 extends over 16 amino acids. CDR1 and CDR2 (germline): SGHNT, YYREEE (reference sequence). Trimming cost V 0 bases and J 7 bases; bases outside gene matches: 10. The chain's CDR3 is CASSLGGHSQGQPQHF. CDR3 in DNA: TGTGCCAGCAGCTTGGGGGGCCACTCACAGGGGCAGCCCCAGCATTTT.

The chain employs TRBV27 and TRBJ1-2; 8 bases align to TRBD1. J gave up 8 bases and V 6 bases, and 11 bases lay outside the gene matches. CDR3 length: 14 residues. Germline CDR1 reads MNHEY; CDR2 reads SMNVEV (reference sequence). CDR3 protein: CASSSGQGRLGYTF. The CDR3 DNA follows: TGTGCCAGCAGCTCCGGACAGGGCAGGTTAGGCTACACCTTC.

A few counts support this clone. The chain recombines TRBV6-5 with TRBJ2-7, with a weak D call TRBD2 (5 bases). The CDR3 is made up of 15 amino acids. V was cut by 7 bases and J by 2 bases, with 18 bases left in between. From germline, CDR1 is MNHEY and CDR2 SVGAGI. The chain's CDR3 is CASTLSGGGTYEQYF. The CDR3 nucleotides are TGTGCCAGCACCCTCTCGGGCGGAGGCACCTACGAGCAGTACTTC.

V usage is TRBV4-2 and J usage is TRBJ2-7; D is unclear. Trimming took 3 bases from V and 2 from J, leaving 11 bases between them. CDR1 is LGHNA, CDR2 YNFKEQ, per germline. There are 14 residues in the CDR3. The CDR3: CASSHGEATYEQYF. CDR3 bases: TGTGCCAGCAGCCACGGAGAAGCCACCTACGAGCAGTACTTC.

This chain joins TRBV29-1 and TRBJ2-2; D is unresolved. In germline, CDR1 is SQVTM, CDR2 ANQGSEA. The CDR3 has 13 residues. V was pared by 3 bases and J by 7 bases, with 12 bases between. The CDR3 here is CSVDPSRGGELFF. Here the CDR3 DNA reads TGCAGCGTTGATCCGAGTAGAGGCGGGGAGCTGTTTTTT.